This T cell receptor beta chain was captured in a study of OX40 agonist ivuxolimab in advanced cancers. As for the study in general: Each patient was given ivuxolimab into a vein every 2 weeks, at 0.01 to 10 mg/kg. Therapy given before enrollment (anti-PD-1, anti-PD-L1 or anti-CTLA-4) was allowed, and around 40% had some.

Sequencing used immunoSEQ multiplex PCR; TCRdb keeps in-frame clones, though not all of them. This sample has 65,000 to 90,000 clones, with approximately 88% found just once. This CDR3 spans 13 amino acids. Trimming removed 3 bases from V and 2 bases from J, with 6 bases in between. Germline CDR1 is SNHLY and CDR2 is FYNNEI. Turning to this clone: What it binds is not known.

Whole-study findings and limits: Among patients with partial responses at 0.1-3.0 mg/kg, clonal expansion was among the lowest.

This chain joins TRBV2 and TRBJ2-3; D remains ambiguous. The origin of this receptor is an adult with an advanced solid tumor such as melanoma, head and neck, liver or kidney cancer. Sequenced here: CD4+ or CD8+ T cells sorted from blood, sampled in a trial of the OX40 agonist ivuxolimab. CDR3 DNA sequence: TGTGCCAGCAGTGAGTCGCTCACAGATACGCAGTATTTT. It translates to CASSESLTDTQYF. The full variable domain, its missing parts supplied by reference TRBV2 and TRBJ2-3, is EPEVTQTPSHQVTQMGQEVILRCVPISNHLYFYWYRQILGQKVEFLVSFYNNEISEKSEIFDDQFSVERPDGSNFTLKIRSTKLEDSAMYFCASSESLTDTQYFGPGTRLTVL.